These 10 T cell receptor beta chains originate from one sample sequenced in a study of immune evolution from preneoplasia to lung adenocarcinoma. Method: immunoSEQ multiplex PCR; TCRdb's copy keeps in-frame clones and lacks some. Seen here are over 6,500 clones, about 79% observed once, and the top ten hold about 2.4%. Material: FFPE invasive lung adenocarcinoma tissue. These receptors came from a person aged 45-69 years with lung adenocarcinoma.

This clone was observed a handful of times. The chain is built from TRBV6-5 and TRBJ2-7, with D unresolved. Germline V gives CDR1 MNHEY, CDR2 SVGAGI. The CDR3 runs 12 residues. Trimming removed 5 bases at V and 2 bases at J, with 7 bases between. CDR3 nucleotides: TGTGCCAGCAGTCCCCATCCCTACGAGCAGTACTTC. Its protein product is CASSPHPYEQYF.

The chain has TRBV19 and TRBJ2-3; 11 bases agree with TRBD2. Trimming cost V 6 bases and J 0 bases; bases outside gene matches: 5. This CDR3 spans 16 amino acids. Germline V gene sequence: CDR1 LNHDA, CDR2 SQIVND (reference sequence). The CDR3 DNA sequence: TGTGCCAGTAGCAGTGGGACTAGCGGCAGCACAGATACGCAGTATTTT. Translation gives CASSSGTSGSTDTQYF.

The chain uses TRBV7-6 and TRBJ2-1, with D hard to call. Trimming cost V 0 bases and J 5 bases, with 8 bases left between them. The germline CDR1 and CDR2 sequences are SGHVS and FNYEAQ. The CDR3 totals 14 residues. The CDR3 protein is CASSLAAPDNEQFF. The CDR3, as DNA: TGTGCCAGCAGCTTAGCGGCCCCAGACAATGAGCAGTTCTTC.

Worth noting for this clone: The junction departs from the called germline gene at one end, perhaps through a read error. The CDR3 is CASSQEGPFSLYGYTF. DNA for the CDR3: TGCGCTAGCAGCCAAGAGGGGCCGTTTTCCCTCTATGGCTACACCTTC. V gene TRBV4-1 combines with J gene TRBJ1-2; a weak D match, TRBD1 (5 bases). The CDR3 is 16 amino acids. CDR1 is MGHRA, CDR2 YSYEKL, per germline.

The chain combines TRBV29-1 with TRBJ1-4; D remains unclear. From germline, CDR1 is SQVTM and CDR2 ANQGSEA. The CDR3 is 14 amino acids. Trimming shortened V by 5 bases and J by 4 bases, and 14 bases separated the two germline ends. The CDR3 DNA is TGCAGCGTTAATATTCGTGACGGTAATGAAAAACTGTTTTTT. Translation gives CSVNIRDGNEKLFF.

CDR3 nucleotides: TGTGCCAGCAGCTCGGGACAGGGGGCCTACGAGCAGTACTTC. It translates to CASSSGQGAYEQYF. The gene calls are TRBV7-2 and TRBJ2-7; the match to TRBD1 covers 11 bases. With 4 bases clipped from V and 2 bases from J, the junction kept 1 base outside the gene matches. The germline V gene has CDR1 SGHTA and CDR2 FQGNSA. This CDR3 spans 14 amino acids. Complete variable domain (other parts from reference TRBV7-2 and TRBJ2-7): GAGVSQSPSNKVTEKGKDVELRCDPISGHTALYWYRQSLGQGLEFLIYFQGNSAPDKSGLPSDRFSAERTGGSVSTLTIQRTQQEDSAVYLCASSSGQGAYEQYFGPGTRLTVT.

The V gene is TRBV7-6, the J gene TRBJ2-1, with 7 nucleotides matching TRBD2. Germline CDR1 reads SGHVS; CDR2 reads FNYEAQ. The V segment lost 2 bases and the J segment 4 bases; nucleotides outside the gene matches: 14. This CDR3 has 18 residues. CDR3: CASSLFLAAFSKYNEQFF. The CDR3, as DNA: TGTGCCAGCAGCTTATTTCTAGCGGCCTTTTCCAAATACAATGAGCAGTTCTTC.

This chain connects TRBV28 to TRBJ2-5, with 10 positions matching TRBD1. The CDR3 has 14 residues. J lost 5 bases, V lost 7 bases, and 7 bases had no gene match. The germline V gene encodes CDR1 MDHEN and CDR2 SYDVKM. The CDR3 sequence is CASTPGQGFETQYF. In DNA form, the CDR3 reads TGTGCCAGCACCCCGGGACAGGGGTTTGAGACCCAGTACTTC.

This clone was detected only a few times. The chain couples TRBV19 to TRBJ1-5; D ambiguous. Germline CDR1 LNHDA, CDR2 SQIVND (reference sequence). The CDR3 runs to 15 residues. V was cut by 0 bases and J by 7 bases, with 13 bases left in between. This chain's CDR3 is CASSIEDGPRQPQHF. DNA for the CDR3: TGTGCCAGTAGTATAGAGGACGGTCCCAGGCAGCCCCAGCATTTT.

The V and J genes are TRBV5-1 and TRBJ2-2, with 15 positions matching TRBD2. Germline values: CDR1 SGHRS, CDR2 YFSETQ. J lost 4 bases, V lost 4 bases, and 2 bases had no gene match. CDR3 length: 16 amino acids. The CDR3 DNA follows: TGCGCCAGCAGCACGGGACTAGCGGGAGGCACCGGGGAGCTGTTTTTT. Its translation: CASSTGLAGGTGELFF.